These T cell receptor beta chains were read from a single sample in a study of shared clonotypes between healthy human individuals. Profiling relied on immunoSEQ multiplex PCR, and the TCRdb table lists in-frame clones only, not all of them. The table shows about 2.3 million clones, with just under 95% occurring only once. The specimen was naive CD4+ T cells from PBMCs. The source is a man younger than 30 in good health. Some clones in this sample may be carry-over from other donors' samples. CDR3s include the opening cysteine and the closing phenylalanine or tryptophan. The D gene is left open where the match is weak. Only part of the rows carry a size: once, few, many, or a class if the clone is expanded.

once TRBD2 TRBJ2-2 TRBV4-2 TGTGCCAGCAGCCCCGCCGGACTAGCGGCGAACACCGGGGAGCTGTTTTTT CASSPAGLAANTGELFF
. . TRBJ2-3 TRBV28 TGTGCCAGCAGTTTAGCGGGGGCACTACGCCGTGCAGATACGCAGTATTTT CASSLAGALRRADTQYF
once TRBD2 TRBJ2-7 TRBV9 TGTGCCAGCAGCGTAGGGGATAGCGGGACCTACGAGCAGTACTTC CASSVGDSGTYEQYF
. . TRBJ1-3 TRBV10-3 TGTGCCATCAGTGAGGTTTTCAGGGCCTCTGGAAACACCATATATTTT CAISEVFRASGNTIYF
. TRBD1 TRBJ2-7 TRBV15 TGTGCCACCAGCAGAGATGGGGGACAGAAATACTTC CATSRDGGQKYF
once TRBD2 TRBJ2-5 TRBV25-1 TGTGCCAGCAGTGGAGGGACTAGCGGACGTCAAGAGACCCAGTACTTC CASSGGTSGRQETQYF
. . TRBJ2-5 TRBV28 TGTGCCAGCAGTGAACACTCGGCAGGACAAGAGACCCAGTACTTC CASSEHSAGQETQYF
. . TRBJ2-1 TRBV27 TGTGCCAGCAGTTCACAGACCCGCGGGACCGCCAATGAGCAGTTCTTC CASSSQTRGTANEQFF
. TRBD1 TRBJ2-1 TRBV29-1 TGCAGCGCACGGACAGGGAGCTCCTACAATGAGCAGTTCTTC CSARTGSSYNEQFF
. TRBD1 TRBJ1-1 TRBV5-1 TGCGCCAGCAGCCAAGGGACAGGGGGCCGGCACACTGAAGCTTTCTTT CASSQGTGGRHTEAFF
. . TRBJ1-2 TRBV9 TGTGCCAGCAGCGTAGCCAGTCGGATCACTAACTATGGCTACACCTTC CASSVASRITNYGYTF
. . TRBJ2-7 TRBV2 TGTGCCAGCAGGGAATATAACTACGAGCAGTACTTC CASREYNYEQYF
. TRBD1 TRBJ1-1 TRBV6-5 TGTGCCAGCAGTTACTCGAACAGGGGTGGCACTGAAGCTTTCTTT CASSYSNRGGTEAFF
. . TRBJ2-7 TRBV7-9 TGTGCCAGCAGCTTTGATGCGCTTTCTTCAGGACAGCGCTACGAGCAGTACTTC CASSFDALSSGQRYEQYF
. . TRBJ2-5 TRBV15 TGTGCCACCAGGGGGGGAGGCCAAGAGACCCAGTACTTC CATRGGGQETQYF
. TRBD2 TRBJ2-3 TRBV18 TGTGCCAGCTCTCCTACTAGCGGGAGTGCAGATACGCAGTATTTT CASSPTSGSADTQYF
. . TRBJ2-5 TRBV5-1 TGCGCCAGCAGCCCGTCGCCACAGGGACAAGAGACCCAGTACTTC CASSPSPQGQETQYF
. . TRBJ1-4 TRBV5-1 TGCGCCAGCAGCTTGGGCGGGCAGGGAAAAGAAAAACTGTTTTTT CASSLGGQGKEKLFF
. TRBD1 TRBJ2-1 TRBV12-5 TGTGCTAGTGGTTTGACCCCGTCCATTCGGGCAAGACAGGGATCGAACTCCTACAATGAGCAGTTCTTC CASGLTPSIRARQGSNSYNEQFF
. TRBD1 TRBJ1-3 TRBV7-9 TGTGCCAGCAGCAAGGGACAGGTCCCTTCTTTGGGAAACACCATATATTTT CASSKGQVPSLGNTIYF
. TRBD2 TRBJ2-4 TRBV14 TGTGCCAGCAGCCAAGATTCGCTAGCGGGCGAAGCCAAAAACATTCAGTACTTC CASSQDSLAGEAKNIQYF
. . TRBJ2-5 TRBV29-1 TGCAGCGTCCCTAGCCCAGTTCGTCAGTACCAAGAGACCCAGTACTTC CSVPSPVRQYQETQYF
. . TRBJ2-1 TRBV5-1 TGCGCCAGCAGCTTGGTAGCGGACCCCTACAATGAGCAGTTCTTC CASSLVADPYNEQFF
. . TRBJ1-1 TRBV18 TGTGCCAGCTCACAGGGGAGGGACACTGAAGCTTTCTTT CASSQGRDTEAFF
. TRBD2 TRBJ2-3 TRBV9 TGTGCCAGCAGCATCGGACGGGAGGCAGATACGCAGTATTTT CASSIGREADTQYF
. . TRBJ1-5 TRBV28 TGTGCCAGCAGTTTTCTTAGGGGGATTAAGGACAATCAGCCCCAGCATTTT CASSFLRGIKDNQPQHF
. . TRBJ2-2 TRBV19 TGTGCCAGTAGCGTTGGACGGTTCACCGGGGAGCTGTTTTTT CASSVGRFTGELFF
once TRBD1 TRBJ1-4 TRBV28 TGTGCCAGCAGTTTAGAGGGGGCAATGGAGCGAGAAAAACTGTTTTTT CASSLEGAMEREKLFF
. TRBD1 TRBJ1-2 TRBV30 TGTGCCTGGCGTACCTCCGGGACAGCGTGGTACACCTTC CAWRTSGTAWYTF
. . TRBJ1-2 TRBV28 TGTGCCAGCAGGACGGTAGGGGACTATGGCTACACCTTC CASRTVGDYGYTF
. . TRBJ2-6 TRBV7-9 TGTGCCAGCAGCTCCATTAGAGGGATTGAGGCCAACGTCCTGACTTTC CASSSIRGIEANVLTF
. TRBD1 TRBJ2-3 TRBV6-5 TGTGCCAGCAGTTGGGACAGGCGCACAGATACGCAGTATTTT CASSWDRRTDTQYF
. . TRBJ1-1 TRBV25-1 TGTGCCAGCAGTATTCCAGGGGTGGCTGAAGCTTTCTTT CASSIPGVAEAFF
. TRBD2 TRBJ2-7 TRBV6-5 TGTGCCAGCAGTTACTCGCGGGCGGGAGCTCACGAGCAGTACTTC CASSYSRAGAHEQYF
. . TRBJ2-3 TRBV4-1 TGCGCCAGCAGCCAAGATGACTATAACACAGATACGCAGTATTTT CASSQDDYNTDTQYF
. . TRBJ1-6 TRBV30 TGTGCCTGGAGTGTATCTGGGTTTGCATCGGGTTCACCCCTCCACTTT CAWSVSGFASGSPLHF
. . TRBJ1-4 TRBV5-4 TGTGCCAGCAGCCAGGGGTTTGTAACGGAAAAACTGTTTTTT CASSQGFVTEKLFF
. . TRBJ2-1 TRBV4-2 TGTGCCAGCAGCCAAGATACGCATGAGCAGTTCTTC CASSQDTHEQFF
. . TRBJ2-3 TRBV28 TGTGCCAGCCGAGATCCAGTGAACACAGATACGCAGTATTTT CASRDPVNTDTQYF
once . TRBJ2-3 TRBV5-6 TGTGCCAGCAGCTTAAGACCAAATACGCAGTATTTT CASSLRPNTQYF
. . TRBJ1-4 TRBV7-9 TGTGCCAGCAGCTTAGGGGCAGGACAGCTAAATGAAAAACTGTTTTTT CASSLGAGQLNEKLFF
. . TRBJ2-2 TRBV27 TGTGCCAGCAGTTACGGGACATTCGGTCCCGGGGAGCTGTTTTTT CASSYGTFGPGELFF